These T cell receptor beta chains were read from a single sample in a study of a mutant IDH1 vaccine in newly diagnosed glioma. These receptors have no identified antigens. Sequencing used immunoSEQ multiplex PCR; TCRdb keeps in-frame clones, though not all of them. The sample has 50,000 to 65,000 clones, roughly four fifths seen once. This sample comprised PBMCs, obtained from a glioma patient whose treatment included an IDH1 peptide vaccine. The receptor set was obtained from a man aged 25 to 40 with glioma. Each CDR3 is given with its conserved first and last residue. The D gene is left open where the match is weak. Not every row has a clone size; where given, it reads once, few, many or a size class.

>TRBJ1-6|.|.|TRBV5-8
CASSVNRDSPLHF
TGTGCCAGCAGCGTTAACAGGGATTCACCCCTCCACTTT
>TRBJ1-5|.|.|TRBV2
CASRPDSSNQPQHF
TGTGCCAGCAGACCGGACAGCAGCAATCAGCCCCAGCATTTT
>TRBJ2-7|.|TRBD2|TRBV5-1
CASSPGTNSYEQYF
TGCGCCAGCAGCCCCGGGACTAACTCATACGAGCAGTACTTC
>TRBJ1-1|few|TRBD1|TRBV5-1
CASSGTGGGNTEAFF
TGCGCCAGCAGCGGAACAGGGGGCGGGAACACTGAAGCTTTCTTT
>TRBJ2-7|.|.|TRBV11-2
CASSLGSHSAYYEQYF
TGTGCCAGCAGCTTAGGGTCACACTCGGCCTACTACGAGCAGTACTTC
>TRBJ1-2|.|.|TRBV30
CAWSFSGGYTF
TGTGCCTGGAGTTTCTCGGGAGGCTACACCTTC
>TRBJ1-3|.|.|TRBV11-2
CASSPGRVSGNTIYF
TGTGCCAGCAGCCCCGGGAGGGTCTCTGGAAACACCATATATTTT
>TRBJ2-3|.|TRBD2|TRBV4-1
CASSQVPGLAGTDTQYF
TGCGCCAGCAGCCAAGTTCCCGGACTAGCGGGAACAGATACGCAGTATTTT
>TRBJ1-2|.|.|TRBV2
CASSEVGGSYGYTF
TGTGCCAGCAGTGAAGTTGGCGGTAGCTATGGCTACACCTTC
>TRBJ2-3|.|TRBD2|TRBV6-6
CASRNGGTSTDTQYF
TGTGCCAGCAGGAACGGGGGGACTAGCACAGATACGCAGTATTTT
>TRBJ1-1|.|.|TRBV7-6
CASGAGGNTEAFF
TGTGCCAGCGGGGCGGGGGGAAACACTGAAGCTTTCTTT
>TRBJ1-1|few|.|TRBV5-4
CASSLRGSAEAFF
TGTGCCAGCAGCTTGCGGGGAAGCGCTGAAGCTTTCTTT
>TRBJ2-7|.|TRBD1|TRBV5-6
CASSLVEQGGEQYF
TGTGCCAGCAGCTTGGTTGAACAGGGGGGCGAGCAGTACTTC
>TRBJ1-5|.|.|TRBV6-1
CASRSDSYGPQHF
TGTGCCAGCAGGTCAGACAGCTACGGGCCCCAGCATTTT
>TRBJ1-1|few|.|TRBV7-9
CASTSGVNTEAFF
TGTGCCAGCACGAGCGGGGTGAACACTGAAGCTTTCTTT
>TRBJ1-6|.|.|TRBV6-5
CASSNANRNSPLHF
TGTGCCAGCAGTAACGCTAACAGAAATTCACCCCTCCACTTT
>TRBJ2-3|once|TRBD2|TRBV19
CASSISAAGGLMDTQYF
TGTGCCAGTAGTATTAGTGCGGCGGGGGGGTTAATGGATACGCAGTATTTT
>TRBJ2-7|few|TRBD2|TRBV28
CASSFSSGGAGTYEQYF
TGTGCCAGCAGTTTCTCTAGCGGGGGGGCTGGGACCTACGAGCAGTACTTC
>TRBJ1-2|once|TRBD1|TRBV2
CASRGQGNYGYTF
TGTGCCAGCAGGGGACAGGGGAACTATGGCTACACCTTC
>TRBJ2-3|.|TRBD2|TRBV10-2
CASSESGRGRTDTQYF
TGCGCCAGCAGTGAGTCCGGGCGGGGGAGAACAGATACGCAGTATTTT
>TRBJ2-3|.|.|TRBV29-1
CSVVGGRTDTQYF
TGCAGCGTTGTAGGAGGGCGCACAGATACGCAGTATTTT
>TRBJ2-3|.|.|TRBV11-2
CASSLDRPDTQYF
TGTGCCAGCAGCTTAGATCGACCAGATACGCAGTATTTT
>TRBJ2-1|.|.|TRBV29-1
CSVEDLREQFF
TGCAGCGTTGAAGATCTCAGAGAGCAGTTCTTC
>TRBJ2-7|.|.|TRBV28
CASSPRGPPYEQYF
TGTGCCAGCAGTCCCCGAGGACCTCCCTACGAGCAGTACTTC
>TRBJ2-1|once|.|TRBV11-2
CASSLGGPQNEQFF
TGTGCCAGCAGCTTAGGCGGCCCTCAGAATGAGCAGTTCTTC
>TRBJ1-6|.|TRBD1|TRBV18
CASSPTGGGSYNSPLHF
TGTGCCAGCTCACCAACAGGGGGGGGGTCCTATAATTCACCCCTCCACTTT
>TRBJ1-2|.|TRBD1|TRBV28
CASSLLAGGGIYGYTF
TGTGCCAGCAGTTTATTAGCAGGGGGCGGAATCTATGGCTACACCTTC